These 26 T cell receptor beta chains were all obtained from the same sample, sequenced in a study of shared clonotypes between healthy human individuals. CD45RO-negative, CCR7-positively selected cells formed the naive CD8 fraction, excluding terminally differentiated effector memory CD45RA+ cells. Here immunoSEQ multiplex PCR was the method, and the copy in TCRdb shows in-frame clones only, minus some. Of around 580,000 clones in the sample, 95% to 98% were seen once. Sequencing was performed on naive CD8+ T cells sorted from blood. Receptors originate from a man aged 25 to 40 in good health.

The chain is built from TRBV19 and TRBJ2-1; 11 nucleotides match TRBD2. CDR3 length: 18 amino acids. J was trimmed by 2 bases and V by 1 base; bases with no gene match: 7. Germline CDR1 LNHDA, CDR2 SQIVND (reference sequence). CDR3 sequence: CASSIGIAGGPTYNEQFF. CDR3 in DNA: TGTGCCAGTAGTATAGGAATAGCGGGAGGGCCAACCTACAATGAGCAGTTCTTC.

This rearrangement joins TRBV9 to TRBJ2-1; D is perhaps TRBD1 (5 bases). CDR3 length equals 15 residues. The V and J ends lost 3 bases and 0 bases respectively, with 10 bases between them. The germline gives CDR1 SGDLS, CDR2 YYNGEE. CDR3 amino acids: CASSGGGDSYNEQFF. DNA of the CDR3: TGTGCCAGCAGCGGGGGCGGAGACTCCTACAATGAGCAGTTCTTC.

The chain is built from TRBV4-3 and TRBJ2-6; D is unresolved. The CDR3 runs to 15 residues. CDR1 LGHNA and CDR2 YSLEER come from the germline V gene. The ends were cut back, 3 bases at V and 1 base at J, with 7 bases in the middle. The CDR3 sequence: CASSHGLSGANVLTF. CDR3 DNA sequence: TGCGCCAGCAGCCATGGCCTTTCTGGGGCCAACGTCCTGACTTTC.

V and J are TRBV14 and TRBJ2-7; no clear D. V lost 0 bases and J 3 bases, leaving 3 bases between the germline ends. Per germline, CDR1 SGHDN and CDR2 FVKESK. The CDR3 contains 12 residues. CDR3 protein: CASSQEGYEQYF. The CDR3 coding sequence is TGTGCCAGCAGCCAAGAGGGCTACGAGCAGTACTTC.

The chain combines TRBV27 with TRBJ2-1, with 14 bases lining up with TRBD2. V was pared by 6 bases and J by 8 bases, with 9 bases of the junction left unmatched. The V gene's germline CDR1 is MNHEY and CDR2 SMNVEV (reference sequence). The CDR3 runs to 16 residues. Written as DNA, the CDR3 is TGTGCCAGCAGCCCAGGACTAGCGGGAGGCTTGTATGAGCAGTTCTTC. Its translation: CASSPGLAGGLYEQFF.

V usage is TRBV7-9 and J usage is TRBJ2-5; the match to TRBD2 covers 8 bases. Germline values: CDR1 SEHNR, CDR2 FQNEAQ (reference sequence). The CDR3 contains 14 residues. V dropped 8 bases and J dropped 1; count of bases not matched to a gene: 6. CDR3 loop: CASSDSGAQETQYF. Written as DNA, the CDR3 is TGTGCCAGCTCTGATAGCGGGGCCCAAGAGACCCAGTACTTC.

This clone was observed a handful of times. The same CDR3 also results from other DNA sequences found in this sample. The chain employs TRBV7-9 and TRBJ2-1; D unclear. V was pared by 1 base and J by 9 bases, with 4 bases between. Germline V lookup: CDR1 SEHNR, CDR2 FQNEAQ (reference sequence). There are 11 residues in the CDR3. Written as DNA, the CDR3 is TGTGCCAGCAGCTTAGGGGGTGAGCAGTTCTTC. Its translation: CASSLGGEQFF.

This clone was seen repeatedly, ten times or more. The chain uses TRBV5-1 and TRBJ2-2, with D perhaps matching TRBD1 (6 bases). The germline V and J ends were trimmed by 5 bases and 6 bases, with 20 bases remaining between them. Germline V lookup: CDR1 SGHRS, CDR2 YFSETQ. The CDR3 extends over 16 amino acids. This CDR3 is CASRGQDSRGSGELFF. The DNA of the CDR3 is TGCGCCAGCAGGGGGCAGGACAGTCGGGGATCCGGGGAGCTGTTTTTT. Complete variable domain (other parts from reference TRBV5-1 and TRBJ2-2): KAGVTQTPRYLIKTRGQQVTLSCSPISGHRSVSWYQQTPGQGLQFLFEYFSETQRNKGNFPGRFSGRQFSNSRSEMNVSTLELGDSALYLCASRGQDSRGSGELFFGEGSRLTVL.

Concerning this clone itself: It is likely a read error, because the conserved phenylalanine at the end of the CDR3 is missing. The CDR3 sequence is CASSPIGQYEQYL. The DNA of the CDR3 is TGTGCCAGTAGTCCAATCGGACAGTACGAGCAGTACCTC. The chain employs TRBV19 and TRBJ2-7; possibly TRBD1 for D (6 bases). This CDR3 is built from 13 residues. The ends were cut back, 5 bases at V and 4 bases at J, with 12 bases in the middle. Germline V gene lookup returns CDR1 LNHDA and CDR2 SQIVND (reference sequence).

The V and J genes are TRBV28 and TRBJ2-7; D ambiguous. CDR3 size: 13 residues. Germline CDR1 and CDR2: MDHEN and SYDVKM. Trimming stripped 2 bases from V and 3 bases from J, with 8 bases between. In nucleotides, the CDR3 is TGTGCCAGCAGTTTAGAACGTGGCTACGAGCAGTACTTC. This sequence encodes CASSLERGYEQYF.

The CDR3 DNA reads as TGTGCCAGCACCAATTATGGGGACAGCCCTTATAGCAATCAGCCCCAGCATTTT. Its translation is CASTNYGDSPYSNQPQHF. The V and J genes are TRBV28 and TRBJ1-5; 7 bases fit TRBD1. Looked up from germline, CDR1 is MDHEN and CDR2 is SYDVKM. Germline trimming cut 7 bases from V and 0 bases from J; bases unmatched to any gene: 15. CDR3 length: 18 amino acids.

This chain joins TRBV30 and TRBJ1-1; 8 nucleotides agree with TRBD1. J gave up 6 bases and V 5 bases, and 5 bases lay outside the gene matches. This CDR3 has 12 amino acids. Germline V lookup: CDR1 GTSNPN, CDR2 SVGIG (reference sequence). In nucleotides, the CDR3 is TGTGCCTGGGATACAGGGGGGCCTGAAGCTTTCTTT. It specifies CAWDTGGPEAFF.

The CDR3: CASSLQGTQAEAFF. In nucleotides, the CDR3 is TGCGCCAGCAGCTTACAGGGGACTCAGGCTGAAGCTTTCTTT. The rearrangement joins TRBV5-1 to TRBJ1-1; 7 bases map to TRBD1. Germline V gene lookup returns CDR1 SGHRS and CDR2 YFSETQ. V gave up 2 bases and J gave up 6 bases; unmatched junction bases: 7. This CDR3 is built from 14 residues.

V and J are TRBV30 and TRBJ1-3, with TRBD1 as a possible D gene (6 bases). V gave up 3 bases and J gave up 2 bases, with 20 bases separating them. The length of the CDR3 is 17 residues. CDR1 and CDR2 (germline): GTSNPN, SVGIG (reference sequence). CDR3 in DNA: TGTGCCTGGAGCCCTGCTACAGGGAGGAGGACTGGAAACACCATATATTTT. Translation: CAWSPATGRRTGNTIYF.

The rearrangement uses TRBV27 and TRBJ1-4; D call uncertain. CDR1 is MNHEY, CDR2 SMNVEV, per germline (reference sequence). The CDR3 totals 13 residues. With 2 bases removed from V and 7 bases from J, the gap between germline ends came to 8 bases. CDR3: CASSLIPGEKLFF. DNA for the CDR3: TGTGCCAGCAGTTTAATCCCGGGTGAAAAACTGTTTTTT. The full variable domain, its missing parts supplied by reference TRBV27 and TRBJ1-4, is EAQVTQNPRYLITVTGKKLTVTCSQNMNHEYMSWYRQDPGLGLRQIYYSMNVEVTDKGDVPEGYKVSRKEKRNFPLILESPSPNQTSLYFCASSLIPGEKLFFGSGTQLSVL.

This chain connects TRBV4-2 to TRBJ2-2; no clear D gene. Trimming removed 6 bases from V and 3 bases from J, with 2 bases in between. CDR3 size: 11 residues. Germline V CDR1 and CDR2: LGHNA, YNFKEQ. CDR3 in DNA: TGTGCCAGCAGGTACACCGGGGAGCTGTTTTTT. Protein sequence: CASRYTGELFF.

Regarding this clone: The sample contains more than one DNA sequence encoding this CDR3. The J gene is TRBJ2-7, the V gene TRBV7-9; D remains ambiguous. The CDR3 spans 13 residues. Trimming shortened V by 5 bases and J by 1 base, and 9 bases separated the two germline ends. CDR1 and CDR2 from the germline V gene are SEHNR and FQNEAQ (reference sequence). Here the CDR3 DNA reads TGTGCCAGCAGCCCTCGATCTTCCTACGAGCAGTACTTC. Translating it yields CASSPRSSYEQYF.

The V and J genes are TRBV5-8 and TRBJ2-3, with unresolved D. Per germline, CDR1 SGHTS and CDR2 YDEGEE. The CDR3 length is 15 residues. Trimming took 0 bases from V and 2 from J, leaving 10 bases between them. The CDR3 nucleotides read TGTGCCAGCAGCTTGGGGGCTATCGTCACAGATACGCAGTATTTT. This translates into CASSLGAIVTDTQYF.

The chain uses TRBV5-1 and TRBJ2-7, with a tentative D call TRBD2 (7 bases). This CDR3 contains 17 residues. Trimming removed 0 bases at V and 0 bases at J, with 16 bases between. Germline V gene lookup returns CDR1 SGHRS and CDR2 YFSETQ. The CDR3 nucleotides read TGCGCCAGCAGCTTGGGGGTCGGGGGGCTCGACTCCTACGAGCAGTACTTC. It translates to CASSLGVGGLDSYEQYF.

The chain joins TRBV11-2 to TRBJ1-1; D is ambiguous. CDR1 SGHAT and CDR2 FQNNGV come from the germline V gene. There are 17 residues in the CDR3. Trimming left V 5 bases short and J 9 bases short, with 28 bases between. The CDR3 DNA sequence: TGTGCCAGCAGCCCAATTTTCGGGCTTGCGGGTGGGCTTCAAGCTTTCTTT. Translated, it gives CASSPIFGLAGGLQAFF. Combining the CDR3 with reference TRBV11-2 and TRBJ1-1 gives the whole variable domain EAGVAQSPRYKIIEKRQSVAFWCNPISGHATLYWYQQILGQGPKLLIQFQNNGVVDDSQLPKDRFSAERLKGVDSTLKIQPAKLEDSAVYLCASSPIFGLAGGLQAFFGQGTRLTVV.

The CDR3 loop is CASSLALQSPYEQYF. The DNA for the CDR3 is TGTGCCAGCAGCTTAGCACTACAGTCACCCTACGAGCAGTACTTC. The chain joins TRBV11-2 to TRBJ2-7; no definite D call. V shed 1 base and J shed 2 bases, with 12 bases lying between them. The CDR3 has 15 amino acids. The germline gives CDR1 SGHAT, CDR2 FQNNGV.

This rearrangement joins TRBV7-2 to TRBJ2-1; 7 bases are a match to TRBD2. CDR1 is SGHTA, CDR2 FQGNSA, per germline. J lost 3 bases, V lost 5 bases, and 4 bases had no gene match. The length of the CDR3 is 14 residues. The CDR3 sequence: CASSLTSDYNEQFF. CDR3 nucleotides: TGTGCCAGCAGCCTAACTAGCGACTACAATGAGCAGTTCTTC. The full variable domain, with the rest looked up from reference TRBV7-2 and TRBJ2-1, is GAGVSQSPSNKVTEKGKDVELRCDPISGHTALYWYRQSLGQGLEFLIYFQGNSAPDKSGLPSDRFSAERTGGSVSTLTIQRTQQEDSAVYLCASSLTSDYNEQFFGPGTRLTVL.

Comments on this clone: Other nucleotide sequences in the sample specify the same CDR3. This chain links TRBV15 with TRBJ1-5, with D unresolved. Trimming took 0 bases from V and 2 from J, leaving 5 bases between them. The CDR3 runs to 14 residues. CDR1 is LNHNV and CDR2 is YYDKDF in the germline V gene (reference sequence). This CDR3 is CATSRDRGNQPQHF. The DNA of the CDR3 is TGTGCCACCAGCAGAGATAGGGGCAATCAGCCCCAGCATTTT.

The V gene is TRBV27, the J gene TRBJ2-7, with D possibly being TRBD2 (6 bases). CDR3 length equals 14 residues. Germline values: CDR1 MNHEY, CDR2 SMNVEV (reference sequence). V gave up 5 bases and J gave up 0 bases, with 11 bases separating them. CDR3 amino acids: CASSAYGGSYEQYF. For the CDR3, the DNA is TGTGCCAGCAGTGCATACGGGGGCTCCTACGAGCAGTACTTC.

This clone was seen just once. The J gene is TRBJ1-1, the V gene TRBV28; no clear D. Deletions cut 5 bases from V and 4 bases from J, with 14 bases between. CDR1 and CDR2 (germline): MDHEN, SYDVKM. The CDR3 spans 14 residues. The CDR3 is CASSADFWGTEAFF. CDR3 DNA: TGTGCCAGCAGTGCAGATTTTTGGGGCACTGAAGCTTTCTTT.

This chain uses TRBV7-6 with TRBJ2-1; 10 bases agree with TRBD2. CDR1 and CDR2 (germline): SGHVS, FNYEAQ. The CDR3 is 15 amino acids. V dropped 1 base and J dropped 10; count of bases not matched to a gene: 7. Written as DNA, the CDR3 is TGTGCCAGCAGCTTAGTCGCTAGCGGGAGTGGGGAGCAGTTCTTC. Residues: CASSLVASGSGEQFF.